This TCR beta chain appears in the sequencing data of a study of blood T cell repertoires in COVID-19. Overall study: PBMCs, B-cell-depleted T cells, or T cells provided the cDNA or gDNA that made up the material.

The data were produced by immunoSEQ multiplex PCR, yet TCRdb's version contains in-frame clones alone and is incomplete. Among around 330,000 clones listed, approximately 88% were seen once. V dropped 6 bases and J dropped 0; count of bases not matched to a gene: 3. The CDR3 runs to 14 residues. Germline CDR1 and CDR2: MNHNY and SVGAGI (reference sequence). The sample taken for sequencing was peripheral blood. The sequence came from a woman aged 30 to 39 with COVID-19, enrolled during active disease. The V gene is TRBV6-6, the J gene TRBJ1-2, with TRBD1 matching 8 bases. CDR3 protein: CASSLQGANYGYTF. The DNA of the CDR3 is TGTGCCAGCAGCTTACAGGGGGCTAACTATGGCTACACCTTC.